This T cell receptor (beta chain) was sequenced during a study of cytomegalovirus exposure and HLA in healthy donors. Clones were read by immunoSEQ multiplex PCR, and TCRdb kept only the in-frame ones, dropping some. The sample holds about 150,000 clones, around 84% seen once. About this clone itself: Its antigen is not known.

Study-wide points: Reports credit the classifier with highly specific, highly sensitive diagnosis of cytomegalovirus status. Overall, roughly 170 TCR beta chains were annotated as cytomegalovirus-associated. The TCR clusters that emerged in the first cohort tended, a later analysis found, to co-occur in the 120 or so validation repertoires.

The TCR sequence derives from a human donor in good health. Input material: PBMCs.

CDR3 sequence: CASYGGYYGYTF. The DNA for the CDR3 is TGTGCCAGCTACGGGGGGTACTATGGCTACACCTTC. This chain connects TRBV2 to TRBJ1-2; D possibly corresponds to TRBD1 (5 bases). Germline CDR1 reads SNHLY; CDR2 reads FYNNEI. The CDR3 covers 12 residues. V was trimmed by 8 bases and J by 3 bases, leaving 10 bases between them.